The sequence of this T cell receptor (beta chain) was determined in a study of blood T cell repertoires in COVID-19. V gave up 5 bases and J gave up 3 bases; unmatched junction bases: 10. The CDR3 runs 16 residues. Germline V gene data show CDR1 as SEHNR and CDR2 as FQNEAQ (reference sequence). TCRdb's copy holds only in-frame clones and misses some; the assay was immunoSEQ multiplex PCR. The sample holds 350,000 to 400,000 clones; roughly 90% are singletons and the top ten take roughly 6.6%. Enrolled during active infection, Seattle patients were then followed longitudinally. What was sequenced was peripheral blood. This sequence originates from a woman in her sixties or seventies with COVID-19, enrolled during active disease. J is TRBJ2-5 and V is TRBV7-9, with TRBD2 identical over 9 bases. CDR3 sequence (DNA): TGTGCCAGCAGCCTCGGGGTAGCGGGAGCAAAAGAGACCCAGTACTTC. Its protein is CASSLGVAGAKETQYF.